These 5 T cell receptor beta chains share one sample of origin, sequenced in a study of tissue T cells after allogeneic stem cell transplantation (dated by TCRdb to between 2022 and 2023). The library was obtained by the immunoSEQ multiplex PCR assay. What TCRdb holds here is the immuneACCESS table cut down to in-frame rearrangements. Part of the clones is not present; checked against another copy, under half of the missing clones reflect an unresolved V gene, and the others are unexplained. This sample is represented by roughly 4,200 clones; around 60% of them were singletons. Roughly a sixth of the sample belongs to the ten largest clones. The sample's time point, from its label and the paper: human tissue collected at research (rapid) autopsy. The source was tissue from the esophagus, collected at autopsy. The source is a female donor over 55 with lung cancer.

The chain carries TRBV7-8 and TRBJ2-7; D is unclear. The V gene lost 5 bases and the J gene lost 8 bases, with 10 bases spanning the gap. The CDR3 totals 11 residues. Germline-derived CDR1 and CDR2 are SGHVS and FQNEAQ. The CDR3 DNA follows: TGTGCCAGCAGCAGTGCTACGAAGCAGTACTTC. Residues: CASSSATKQYF.

DNA for the CDR3: TGTGCCATCAGTGAATACTCAGGCGGGAGGTCGGGCACAGATACGCAGTATTTT. This codes for CAISEYSGGRSGTDTQYF. The chain uses TRBV10-3 and TRBJ2-3; 8 bases are a match to TRBD2. V shed 3 bases, J shed 1 base, and the junction held 12 bases outside the gene matches. Per germline, CDR1 ENHRY and CDR2 SYGVKD. The CDR3 is made up of 18 amino acids.

This chain uses TRBV18 with TRBJ2-3; 15 nucleotides line up with TRBD2. V was pared by 2 bases and J by 4 bases, with 4 bases of the junction left unmatched. Germline V gene lookup returns CDR1 KGHSH and CDR2 LQKENI. The CDR3 sequence is 17 residues long. Here the CDR3 reads CASSPKGLAGGADTQYF. CDR3 DNA sequence: TGTGCCAGCTCACCAAAAGGACTAGCGGGAGGGGCAGATACGCAGTATTTT.

This CDR3 is CASREALSRGYTF. The CDR3 coding sequence is TGTGCCAGTAGGGAGGCTCTATCCAGAGGCTACACCTTC. The chain is built from TRBV19 and TRBJ1-2; D uncertain. The length of the CDR3 is 13 residues. CDR1 is LNHDA, CDR2 SQIVND, per germline (reference sequence). V was trimmed by 6 bases and J by 8 bases, leaving 16 bases between them.

The genes are TRBV4-1 and TRBJ2-6; 7 nucleotides agree with TRBD1. CDR1 and CDR2 (germline): MGHRA, YSYEKL. CDR3 length equals 16 residues. V trimming: 4 bases; J trimming: 0 bases; junction bases outside the gene matches: 3. CDR3 amino acids: CASSPDRDSGANVLTF. For the CDR3, the DNA is TGCGCCAGCAGCCCCGACAGGGACTCTGGGGCCAACGTCCTGACTTTC.